These 10 T cell receptor beta chains were sequenced from one sample in a study of T cell responses to AZD1222 COVID-19 vaccine (TCRdb year 2021). Library prep was done by the immunoSEQ multiplex PCR assay. TCRdb mirrors the immuneACCESS table, restricted to in-frame sequences. Some clones are absent from its copies; in checked studies, under half trace to an unresolved V gene, and the reason for the others is unknown. The sample yields 100,000 to 110,000 clones; 80% to 90% were counted once. Approximately 15% of the sample belongs to the ten largest clones. The label giving this sample's time point can be read as: baseline before first vaccination. The source material was peripheral blood, sampled on day 0 of AZD1222 vaccination. The receptor source for this set is an adult in good health.

This chain uses TRBV6-5 with TRBJ1-2, with D perhaps TRBD1 (5 bases). CDR3 length: 15 residues. Looked up from germline, CDR1 is MNHEY and CDR2 is SVGAGI. V lost 4 bases and J 2 bases, leaving 14 bases between the germline ends. CDR3 protein: CASSSIRGGNYGYTF. CDR3 nucleotides: TGTGCCAGCAGTTCCATTAGGGGAGGGAACTATGGCTACACCTTC.

The chain combines TRBV7-2 with TRBJ1-6, with 8 nucleotides matching TRBD1. The V gene end was trimmed by 1 base and the J gene end by 7 bases; junction bases not matched to a gene: 3. Germline V CDR1 and CDR2: SGHTA, FQGNSA. The CDR3 totals 15 residues. CDR3 coding DNA: TGTGCCAGCAGCTTAGGGACAGGGATGAATTCACCCCTCCACTTT. Its translation: CASSLGTGMNSPLHF.

This chain uses TRBV7-9 with TRBJ1-2; D not certain. The V gene lost 2 bases and the J gene lost 0 bases, with 7 bases spanning the gap. The germline gives CDR1 SEHNR, CDR2 FQNEAQ (reference sequence). The CDR3 consists of 14 residues. The CDR3 bases are TGTGCCAGCAGCTTATCTCCGGCTAACTATGGCTACACCTTC. It codes for CASSLSPANYGYTF.

CDR3 residues: CATRRVGNTEAFF. CDR3 sequence (DNA): TGTGCCACCAGACGGGTCGGGAACACTGAAGCTTTCTTT. The chain has TRBV27 and TRBJ1-1; no reliable D call. CDR1 is MNHEY, CDR2 SMNVEV, per germline (reference sequence). The ends were cut back, 10 bases at V and 1 base at J, with 13 bases in the middle. The CDR3 loop spans 13 amino acids.

This chain links TRBV4-2 with TRBJ2-1; D uncertain. CDR1 and CDR2 (germline): LGHNA, YNFKEQ. Trimming stripped 0 bases from V and 0 bases from J, with 18 bases between. The CDR3 has 19 residues. CDR3 DNA sequence: TGTGCCAGCAGCCAAGATTCCCCTAGATTAAGGAGCTCCTACAATGAGCAGTTCTTC. This translates into CASSQDSPRLRSSYNEQFF.

The rearrangement uses TRBV19 and TRBJ2-2; maybe TRBD1 (5 bases). There are 14 residues in the CDR3. Per the germline V gene, CDR1 is LNHDA and CDR2 is SQIVND (reference sequence). The V end was cut by 3 bases, the J end by 4 bases, with 9 bases between. CDR3 coding DNA: TGTGCCAGTAGTATCCCAGGGTTCACCGGGGAGCTGTTTTTT. Translating gives CASSIPGFTGELFF.

This clone appeared once. The chain combines TRBV30 with TRBJ1-1; 8 bases are shared with TRBD1. Germline lookup yields CDR1 GTSNPN and CDR2 SVGIG (reference sequence). CDR3 size: 13 residues. J was trimmed by 1 base and V by 2 bases; bases with no gene match: 0. For the CDR3, the DNA is TGTGCCTGGAGTACAGGGGGGAACACTGAAGCTTTCTTT. Translated: CAWSTGGNTEAFF. The full variable domain, rest sourced from reference TRBV30 and TRBJ1-1, is SQTIHQWPATLVQPVGSPLSLECTVEGTSNPNLYWYRQAAGRGLQLLFYSVGIGQISSEVPQNLSASRPQDRQFILSSKKLLLSDSGFYLCAWSTGGNTEAFFGQGTRLTVV.

In its sample, this clone was seen a few times. The V call is TRBV11-2, the J call TRBJ2-2; maybe TRBD1 (6 bases). CDR1 is SGHAT and CDR2 is FQNNGV in the germline V gene. V lost 2 bases, J lost 5 bases, and 9 bases lay in between. There are 14 residues in the CDR3. CDR3 residues: CASSLNGQTGELFF. DNA for the CDR3: TGTGCCAGCAGCTTAAATGGACAGACCGGGGAGCTGTTTTTT. Full variable domain (rest looked up from reference TRBV11-2 and TRBJ2-2): EAGVAQSPRYKIIEKRQSVAFWCNPISGHATLYWYQQILGQGPKLLIQFQNNGVVDDSQLPKDRFSAERLKGVDSTLKIQPAKLEDSAVYLCASSLNGQTGELFFGEGSRLTVL.

The rearrangement uses TRBV30 and TRBJ1-3, with 10 bases that match TRBD1. The CDR3 is made up of 14 amino acids. From germline, CDR1 is GTSNPN and CDR2 SVGIG (reference sequence). V was clipped by 7 bases and J by 2 bases; unmatched bases: 5. CDR3 nucleotide sequence: TGTGCCTACGGGACAGGGGCTACTGGAAACACCATATATTTT. Its protein is CAYGTGATGNTIYF.

The chain couples TRBV7-2 to TRBJ2-6; 9 bases fit TRBD2. From germline, CDR1 is SGHTA and CDR2 FQGNSA. The CDR3 has 16 amino acids. V shed 1 base, J shed 3 bases, and the junction held 1 base outside the gene matches. CDR3 nucleotides: TGTGCCAGCAGCTTAGGCGGGAGGGGTGGGGCCAACGTCCTGACTTTC. Amino acids: CASSLGGRGGANVLTF.